Each of the 25 T cell receptor beta chains below was sequenced from the same sample in a study of CD8 T cells in ankylosing spondylitis. Study-wide points: What seemed typical of ankylosing spondylitis blood was a TCR beta motif built from 8 or 9 highly homologous variants.

The antigens of these receptors remain unknown. Each CDR3 protein gets one entry after TCRdb re-called the 5' RACE reads with MiXCR. This table holds some 800,000 distinct CDR3 sequences, approximately 12% found once. The material sequenced was blood, either unsorted or a sorted T cell fraction (not recorded which). The source of these receptors is a male donor with ankylosing spondylitis.

This clonotype was observed a few times. The CDR3 DNA reads as TGTGCCAGCAGGCGGACTAGCGATACGCAGTATTTT. Amino acid sequence: CASRRTSDTQYF. V gene TRBV7-8 combines with J gene TRBJ2-3; 8 bases are shared with TRBD2. Germline assignment: CDR1 SGHVS and CDR2 FQNEAQ. The CDR3 is made up of 12 amino acids. The V gene end was trimmed by 6 bases and the J gene end by 6 bases; junction bases not matched to a gene: 2.

This clonotype was observed a handful of times. The chain joins TRBV7-9 to TRBJ2-3, with D uncertain. CDR1 is SEHNR, CDR2 FQNEAQ, per germline (reference sequence). CDR3 size: 12 residues. V gave up 6 bases and J gave up 6 bases, with 10 bases separating them. This chain's CDR3 is CASRPITDTQYF. DNA of the CDR3: TGTGCCAGCAGGCCCATTACGGATACGCAGTATTTT. Full variable domain (rest looked up from reference TRBV7-9 and TRBJ2-3): DTGVSQNPRHKITKRGQNVTFRCDPISEHNRLYWYRQTLGQGPEFLTYFQNEAQLEKSRLLSDRFSAERPKGSFSTLEIQRTEQGDSAMYLCASRPITDTQYFGPGTRLTVL.

The chain combines TRBV3-1 with TRBJ2-3; D gene uncertain. The CDR3 length is 14 residues. Germline lookup yields CDR1 LGHDT and CDR2 YNNKEL (reference sequence). V was shortened by 3 bases and J by 4 bases, with 11 bases between the two germline ends. In DNA form, the CDR3 reads TGTGCCAGCAGCCAGGCCCCATGGGCAGATACGCAGTATTTT. Translation: CASSQAPWADTQYF.

This clonotype turned up a few times. The chain couples TRBV20-1 to TRBJ2-1, with D possibly called TRBD1 or TRBD2 (5 bases each). CDR1 and CDR2 from the germline V gene are DFQATT and SNEGSKA (reference sequence). The CDR3 is 13 amino acids. V was pared by 6 bases and J by 4 bases, with 13 bases between. This CDR3 reads CSAVQGVYNEQFF. The CDR3 coding sequence is TGCAGTGCCGTCCAGGGAGTTTACAATGAGCAGTTCTTC.

The sample holds a few counts of this clonotype. The chain recombines TRBV20-1 with TRBJ1-6; the D gene is possibly TRBD1 (6 bases). There are 17 residues in the CDR3. The germline V gene has CDR1 DFQATT and CDR2 SNEGSKA (reference sequence). V shed 5 bases and J shed 0 bases, with 17 bases lying between them. This CDR3 is CSASRRGGSSYNSPLHF. The CDR3 DNA follows: TGCAGTGCTTCAAGGAGAGGGGGGAGCTCCTATAATTCACCCCTCCACTTT.

The CDR3 DNA sequence: TGTGCCAGCAGCTTATTCCCTTCGGGGGGTGGGGCCACAGATACGCAGTATTTT. Translated: CASSLFPSGGGATDTQYF. The V call is TRBV11-2, the J call TRBJ2-3, with 7 nucleotides matching TRBD2. This CDR3 has 18 amino acids. V lost 2 bases to trimming and J lost 2 bases; unmatched junction nucleotides: 13. Germline V gene lookup returns CDR1 SGHAT and CDR2 FQNNGV.

This clonotype was seen at least ten times. This chain connects TRBV4-3 to TRBJ2-7; D tentatively fits TRBD1 or TRBD2 (5 bases each). Trimming removed 1 base from V and 2 bases from J, with 12 bases in between. The CDR3 covers 15 residues. Germline CDR1 is LGHNA and CDR2 is YSLEER. The DNA of the CDR3 is TGCGCCAGCAGCCAAGTCTGGGGGACCCCCTACGAGCAGTACTTC. Its translation: CASSQVWGTPYEQYF.

This clonotype was detected only a few times. The chain is built from TRBV7-2 and TRBJ1-4; D remains unclear. CDR1 is SGHTA, CDR2 FQGNSA, per germline. This CDR3 has 12 amino acids. The germline V and J ends were trimmed by 2 bases and 8 bases, with 6 bases remaining between them. This CDR3 reads CASSLLEEKLFF. The CDR3 DNA reads TGTGCCAGCAGCTTACTCGAGGAAAAACTGTTTTTT.

The sample holds a few counts of this clonotype. The rearrangement joins TRBV20-1 to TRBJ2-6; D not certain. V lost 4 bases, J lost 0 bases, and 7 bases lay in between. The CDR3 extends over 14 amino acids. Germline values: CDR1 DFQATT, CDR2 SNEGSKA (reference sequence). CDR3 in amino acids: CSATQSSGANVLTF. The CDR3 bases are TGCAGTGCTACTCAAAGCTCTGGGGCCAACGTCCTGACTTTC.

This clonotype was observed a handful of times. The chain is built from TRBV6-1 and TRBJ2-1; no definite D call. This CDR3 has 14 residues. V lost 9 bases to trimming and J lost 1 base, with 13 bases between them. CDR1 and CDR2 from the germline V gene are MNHNS and SASEGT. For the CDR3, the DNA is TGTGCCAGTGCAGAGGCCGGGTCCTACAATGAGCAGTTCTTC. Translation gives CASAEAGSYNEQFF.

The chain recombines TRBV18 with TRBJ2-5; 11 bases map to TRBD1. The CDR3 spans 15 residues. Germline CDR1 KGHSH, CDR2 LQKENI. The V and J ends lost 2 bases and 6 bases, in that order; junction bases with no gene match: 5. CDR3 bases: TGTGCCAGCTCACCAGGACAGGGGGCCTCGAAGACCCAGTACTTC. Protein sequence: CASSPGQGASKTQYF.

This clonotype was seen a handful of times. The V call is TRBV6-1, the J call TRBJ2-1; 7 nucleotides agree with TRBD2. CDR3 size: 14 residues. The germline gives CDR1 MNHNS, CDR2 SASEGT. V shed 6 bases, J shed 9 bases, and the junction held 11 bases outside the gene matches. The CDR3 spells CASRAGGSSGEQFF. CDR3 coding DNA: TGTGCCAGCAGGGCGGGCGGGAGTAGTGGTGAGCAGTTCTTC.

The gene calls are TRBV29-1 and TRBJ2-3, with a tentative D call TRBD2 (5 bases). The germline V gene encodes CDR1 SQVTM and CDR2 ANQGSEA. The V and J ends lost 8 bases and 0 bases respectively, with 15 bases between them. This CDR3 has 14 residues. CDR3 sequence: CSLTRGASTDTQYF. CDR3 nucleotides: TGCAGCCTTACCCGGGGAGCTAGCACAGATACGCAGTATTTT.

At least ten counts were recorded for this clonotype. CDR3 sequence: CASGRTAQETQYF. As DNA, the CDR3 is TGTGCCAGCGGTAGGACTGCACAAGAGACCCAGTACTTC. The chain joins TRBV12-3 or TRBV12-4 to TRBJ2-5, with D perhaps TRBD2 (5 bases). V lost 8 bases, J lost 2 bases, and 12 bases lay in between. This CDR3 is 13 amino acids long.

The J gene is TRBJ2-1, the V gene TRBV5-1; 8 positions agree with TRBD2. From germline, CDR1 is SGHRS and CDR2 YFSETQ. V lost 3 bases, J lost 6 bases, and 8 bases stayed unmatched. The CDR3 length is 15 residues. CDR3 sequence (DNA): TGCGCCAGCAGCTCACTGAGCGGGAGATTCAATGAGCAGTTCTTC. Its protein is CASSSLSGRFNEQFF.

The rearrangement uses TRBV10-3 and TRBJ2-7; D uncertain. V lost 10 bases, J lost 1 base, and 17 bases lay in between. The V gene's germline CDR1 is ENHRY and CDR2 SYGVKD. This CDR3 has 14 amino acids. CDR3: CASAITDGSYEQYF. CDR3 in DNA: TGTGCCAGCGCGATAACGGACGGTTCCTACGAGCAGTACTTC.

This clonotype was counted ten times or more. The V gene is TRBV4-1, the J gene TRBJ2-2; D is ambiguous. This CDR3 spans 17 amino acids. V gave up 3 bases and J gave up 1 base, with 15 bases separating them. Germline CDR1 and CDR2: MGHRA and YSYEKL. The CDR3 DNA sequence: TGCGCCAGCAGCCATGAGTCCGGGCCAGAGAACACCGGGGAGCTGTTTTTT. This sequence encodes CASSHESGPENTGELFF.

The chain carries TRBV7-9 and TRBJ2-7; D not certain. Trimming removed 5 bases at V and 6 bases at J, with 23 bases between. CDR1 and CDR2 (germline): SEHNR, FQNEAQ (reference sequence). CDR3 length: 16 amino acids. The CDR3: CASSRTLDGWSAEQYF. Written as DNA, the CDR3 is TGTGCCAGCAGCCGAACCTTGGACGGTTGGTCGGCCGAGCAGTACTTC.

V gene TRBV4-3 combines with J gene TRBJ2-2; D is unclear. CDR3 size: 16 residues. CDR1 and CDR2 (germline): LGHNA, YSLEER. V was trimmed by 1 base and J by 1 base, leaving 10 bases between them. This CDR3 is CASSQGAARNTGELFF. The CDR3, as DNA: TGCGCCAGCAGCCAAGGGGCAGCGAGGAACACCGGGGAGCTGTTTTTT.

V is TRBV5-1 and J is TRBJ2-7; D possibly matches TRBD1 or TRBD2 (6 bases each). Germline assignment: CDR1 SGHRS and CDR2 YFSETQ. Trimming cost V 6 bases and J 5 bases, with 24 bases left between them. The CDR3 spans 16 residues. This CDR3 is CASTKTGRRVLDEQYF. The CDR3 bases are TGCGCCAGCACCAAGACAGGAAGGAGGGTTCTGGACGAGCAGTACTTC.

In its sample, this clonotype was seen a few times. This chain uses TRBV10-3 with TRBJ2-2; TRBD1 matches at 8 bases. CDR3 size: 13 residues. In germline, CDR1 is ENHRY, CDR2 SYGVKD. V lost 6 bases and J lost 4; bases outside the gene matches: 1. CDR3 loop: CAISRGLTGELFF. The CDR3 nucleotides are TGTGCCATCAGCAGGGGGCTCACCGGGGAGCTGTTTTTT.

The chain recombines TRBV6-5 with TRBJ2-5, with D possibly matching TRBD2 (5 bases). Per germline, CDR1 MNHEY and CDR2 SVGAGI. The CDR3 contains 14 residues. Trimming removed 2 bases from V and 7 bases from J, with 14 bases in between. Written as DNA, the CDR3 is TGTGCCAGCAGTTACGAACTAGTAAGGGTGACCCAGTACTTC. It encodes CASSYELVRVTQYF.

This clonotype was recorded at least ten times. The rearrangement joins TRBV4-2 to TRBJ2-7, with 15 positions matching TRBD2. The CDR3 totals 14 residues. V lost 4 bases and J lost 7; bases outside the gene matches: 2. Germline CDR1 is LGHNA and CDR2 is YNFKEQ. The CDR3 protein is CASSPGLAGGEQYF. DNA for the CDR3: TGTGCCAGCAGCCCCGGACTAGCGGGAGGGGAGCAGTACTTC.

In regard to this clonotype: It may be a read error: a sequence one base away is much more abundant. V and J are TRBV7-2 and TRBJ2-7; weak D call: TRBD1 (5 bases). CDR1 and CDR2 from the germline V gene are SGHTA and FQGNSA. Trimming removed 6 bases from V and 2 bases from J, with 8 bases in between. This CDR3 is 12 amino acids long. The CDR3 loop is CASSSDTYEQYF. DNA for the CDR3: TGTGCCAGCAGTTCGGACACCTACGAGCAGTACTTC.

In its sample, this clonotype was seen many times. This chain links TRBV5-6 with TRBJ1-1; D is perhaps TRBD1 (5 bases). This CDR3 is built from 16 residues. Germline lookup yields CDR1 SGHDT and CDR2 YYEEEE. V was cut by 0 bases and J by 4 bases, with 16 bases left in between. The CDR3 bases are TGTGCCAGCAGCTTGGATTCGCTGGGGCTGAGCACTGAAGCTTTCTTT. This translates into CASSLDSLGLSTEAFF. Complete variable domain (other parts from reference TRBV5-6 and TRBJ1-1): DAGVTQSPTHLIKTRGQQVTLRCSPKSGHDTVSWYQQALGQGPQFIFQYYEEEERQRGNFPDRFSGHQFPNYSSELNVNALLLGDSALYLCASSLDSLGLSTEAFFGQGTRLTVV.